This passage covers 31 T cell receptor beta chains from one sample sequenced in a study of T cell repertoires in cytomegalovirus infection. One entry per CDR3 protein results from TCRdb running MiXCR on the reads. The data contain approximately 750,000 distinct CDR3 sequences, about a third of them singletons. Sequencing input: PBMCs. The source of these receptors is a human donor in good health (CMV status not recorded). Some clones in this sample may be carry-over from other donors' samples.

The CDR3 sequence is CASSPPAGYEQYF. The DNA of the CDR3 is TGTGCCAGCTCACCACCGGCGGGCTACGAGCAGTACTTC. J is TRBJ2-7 and V is TRBV18; a possible D gene is TRBD2 (5 bases). V lost 0 bases to trimming and J lost 3 bases, with 6 bases between them. CDR3 length: 13 residues. The germline gives CDR1 KGHSH, CDR2 LQKENI.

At least ten counts were recorded for this clonotype. The rearrangement uses TRBV5-6 and TRBJ2-7; unclear D gene. Per the germline V gene, CDR1 is SGHDT and CDR2 is YYEEEE. The CDR3 is 13 amino acids. V gave up 2 bases and J gave up 3 bases, with 9 bases separating them. CDR3 bases: TGTGCCAGCAGCTTAGGGTCTGGCTACGAGCAGTACTTC. Protein: CASSLGSGYEQYF. The full variable domain, completed using reference TRBV5-6 and TRBJ2-7, is DAGVTQSPTHLIKTRGQQVTLRCSPKSGHDTVSWYQQALGQGPQFIFQYYEEEERQRGNFPDRFSGHQFPNYSSELNVNALLLGDSALYLCASSLGSGYEQYFGPGTRLTVT.

The genes are TRBV29-1 and TRBJ2-1; D not certain. The V and J ends lost 3 bases and 4 bases respectively, with 10 bases between them. The CDR3 totals 13 residues. The germline CDR1 and CDR2 sequences are SQVTM and ANQGSEA. For the CDR3, the DNA is TGCAGCGTTGACGATCTACTGTACAATGAGCAGTTCTTC. Its translation: CSVDDLLYNEQFF.

J is TRBJ2-3 and V is TRBV6-1, with 9 bases identical to TRBD2. There are 15 residues in the CDR3. J gave up 0 bases and V 7 bases, and 5 bases lay outside the gene matches. Germline loops: CDR1 MNHNS, CDR2 SASEGT. The CDR3 loop reads CASTISGGSTDTQYF. The CDR3 DNA follows: TGTGCCAGCACGATTAGCGGGGGTAGCACAGATACGCAGTATTTT.

This clonotype was seen many times. V and J are TRBV12-3 or TRBV12-4 and TRBJ1-1; D not certain. The V gene lost 5 bases and the J gene lost 6 bases, with 10 bases spanning the gap. This CDR3 has 12 amino acids. CDR3 loop: CASSERVAEAFF. The CDR3 region has the DNA TGTGCCAGCAGTGAAAGGGTCGCTGAAGCTTTCTTT.

The chain couples TRBV6-8 to TRBJ2-2; TRBD2 is a possible D gene (5 bases). V was trimmed by 2 bases and J by 5 bases, leaving 12 bases between them. CDR3 size: 15 residues. The V gene's germline CDR1 is MNHGY and CDR2 SAAAGT. The CDR3 bases are TGTGCCAGCAGTTACGCTAGCTGGGGAACCGGGGAGCTGTTTTTT. This sequence encodes CASSYASWGTGELFF.

This clonotype has at least ten counts. The CDR3: CASSLAGGQVTGELFF. DNA of the CDR3: TGTGCCAGCAGCTTAGCTGGCGGTCAGGTCACCGGGGAGCTGTTTTTT. The chain employs TRBV7-2 and TRBJ2-2; D remains ambiguous. This CDR3 region has 16 residues. Trimming removed 0 bases at V and 4 bases at J, with 12 bases between. In germline, CDR1 is SGHTA, CDR2 FQGNSA.

This clonotype was found a few times. The V and J genes are TRBV7-9 and TRBJ1-5; D gene ambiguous. V was shortened by 8 bases and J by 3 bases, with 14 bases between the two germline ends. Germline loops: CDR1 SEHNR, CDR2 FQNEAQ (reference sequence). There are 14 residues in the CDR3. The CDR3 region has the DNA TGTGCCAGCGGCACACAAGGACCCAATCAGCCCCAGCATTTT. Its translation: CASGTQGPNQPQHF.

Comments on this clonotype: No conserved phenylalanine or tryptophan ends this CDR3, so it is likely a read error. V is TRBV10-3 and J is TRBJ2-7; tentatively, D is TRBD1 (5 bases). There are 13 residues in the CDR3. Germline V gene sequence: CDR1 ENHRY, CDR2 SYGVKD. V was cut by 6 bases and J by 1 base, with 10 bases left in between. For the CDR3, the DNA is TGTGCCATCAGGCAGGGTGGGTCCTACGAGCAGTACTAC. Protein: CAIRQGGSYEQYY.

In its sample, this clonotype was seen a few times. The V and J genes are TRBV15 and TRBJ2-1; D is possibly TRBD1 (5 bases). The germline V and J ends were trimmed by 7 bases and 8 bases, with 15 bases remaining between them. CDR3 length: 13 residues. Germline assignment: CDR1 LNHNV and CDR2 YYDKDF (reference sequence). The CDR3 sequence is CATTLAGLDEQFF. The CDR3, as DNA: TGTGCCACCACTCTGGCAGGGCTCGATGAGCAGTTCTTC.

This clonotype was seen repeatedly, ten times or more. This chain uses TRBV6-1 with TRBJ2-1; 8 bases fit TRBD2. The CDR3 runs to 16 residues. Trimming took 2 bases from V and 0 from J; bases not matched to a gene: 3. The germline CDR1 and CDR2 sequences are MNHNS and SASEGT. CDR3 sequence: CASSEWSGSSYNEQFF. Here the CDR3 DNA reads TGTGCCAGCAGTGAATGGAGCGGGAGCTCCTACAATGAGCAGTTCTTC.

The chain uses TRBV15 and TRBJ2-7; TRBD2 aligns across 13 bases. The germline gives CDR1 LNHNV, CDR2 YYDKDF (reference sequence). Losses at the gene ends were 5 bases for V and 1 base for J; bases not matched to a gene: 11. This CDR3 comprises 18 residues. CDR3 sequence reads: CATSSHRLAGGGSYEQYF. DNA for the CDR3: TGTGCCACCAGCTCCCATCGACTAGCGGGAGGAGGATCCTACGAGCAGTACTTC. Combining the CDR3 with reference TRBV15 and TRBJ2-7 gives the whole variable domain DAMVIQNPRYQVTQFGKPVTLSCSQTLNHNVMYWYQQKSSQAPKLLFHYYDKDFNNEADTPDNFQSRRPNTSFCFLDIRSPGLGDTAMYLCATSSHRLAGGGSYEQYFGPGTRLTVT.

This clonotype was counted only a few times. The V and J genes are TRBV28 and TRBJ2-7, with D possibly TRBD1 on 5 matching bases. There are 14 residues in the CDR3. V gave up 2 bases and J gave up 4 bases, with 12 bases separating them. The V gene's germline CDR1 is MDHEN and CDR2 SYDVKM. The CDR3 spells CASSLIGVMYEQYF. CDR3 sequence (DNA): TGTGCCAGCAGTTTAATAGGGGTGATGTACGAGCAGTACTTC.

The chain couples TRBV10-3 to TRBJ1-2; D possibly corresponds to TRBD1 (5 bases). Germline V gene sequence: CDR1 ENHRY, CDR2 SYGVKD. With 3 bases removed from V and 7 bases from J, the gap between germline ends came to 21 bases. This CDR3 contains 16 residues. CDR3 region: CAISELERDSAIGYTF. CDR3 DNA: TGTGCCATCAGTGAATTGGAGAGAGACAGCGCAATTGGCTACACCTTC.

The chain combines TRBV20-1 with TRBJ1-1; the D is unclear. V lost 1 base and J 2 bases, leaving 14 bases between the germline ends. The CDR3 is 15 residues long. Looked up from germline, CDR1 is DFQATT and CDR2 is SNEGSKA (reference sequence). CDR3 nucleotides: TGCAGTGCTAGAGGGAACAGAGCCTTAAACACTGAAGCTTTCTTT. Amino acids: CSARGNRALNTEAFF.

The CDR3 nucleotides read TGTGCCAGCAGCCTTATCGGTACTAGCGGCACAGATACGCAGTATTTT. Its translation: CASSLIGTSGTDTQYF. V gene TRBV7-9 combines with J gene TRBJ2-3; 7 bases align to TRBD2. The CDR3 is made up of 16 amino acids. J gave up 1 base and V 5 bases, and 9 bases lay outside the gene matches. Germline values: CDR1 SEHNR, CDR2 FQNEAQ (reference sequence). The variable domain in full, completed from reference TRBV7-9 and TRBJ2-3, reads DTGVSQNPRHKITKRGQNVTFRCDPISEHNRLYWYRQTLGQGPEFLTYFQNEAQLEKSRLLSDRFSAERPKGSFSTLEIQRTEQGDSAMYLCASSLIGTSGTDTQYFGPGTRLTVL.

The chain is built from TRBV4-2 and TRBJ2-7; 7 bases agree with TRBD2. Germline trimming cut 1 base from V and 1 base from J; bases unmatched to any gene: 10. CDR1 LGHNA and CDR2 YNFKEQ come from the germline V gene. The length of the CDR3 is 17 residues. The CDR3 DNA reads as TGTGCCAGCAGCCAAGCCCAGGCTAGCGGATCTTCCTACGAGCAGTACTTC. This translates into CASSQAQASGSSYEQYF.

The table lists this clonotype with a few counts. V gene TRBV15 combines with J gene TRBJ2-7; the D gene is possibly TRBD1 (6 bases). Trimming took 0 bases from V and 2 from J, leaving 14 bases between them. Germline V gene data show CDR1 as LNHNV and CDR2 as YYDKDF (reference sequence). This CDR3 comprises 16 residues. The CDR3 is CATSRDRGGSTYEQYF. The CDR3 region has the DNA TGTGCCACCAGCAGAGATCGTGGGGGCTCAACCTACGAGCAGTACTTC.

V gene TRBV12-3 or TRBV12-4 combines with J gene TRBJ1-5; D is undetermined. The CDR3 is 14 residues long. Trimming took off 3 bases at V and 0 bases at J, with 6 bases between the two ends. The CDR3 coding sequence is TGTGCCAGCAGTTTCGTAGGTAGCAATCAGCCCCAGCATTTT. Amino acids: CASSFVGSNQPQHF.

In its sample, this clonotype was seen many times. This chain links TRBV7-9 with TRBJ1-4; 7 nucleotides line up with TRBD1. This CDR3 is built from 14 residues. Germline V lookup: CDR1 SEHNR, CDR2 FQNEAQ (reference sequence). V was clipped by 6 bases and J by 8 bases; unmatched bases: 9. The CDR3 nucleotides read TGTGCCAGCAGTCCTTCCGACAGGGCCGAAAAACTGTTTTTT. The encoded protein is CASSPSDRAEKLFF.

Remarks on this clonotype: No conserved phenylalanine or tryptophan ends this CDR3, so it is likely a read error. This chain links TRBV2 with TRBJ2-5; 15 bases match TRBD2. Germline values: CDR1 SNHLY, CDR2 FYNNEI. CDR3 length: 17 amino acids. The V and J ends lost 3 bases and 4 bases, in that order; junction bases with no gene match: 6. DNA of the CDR3: TGTGCCAGCAGTGAGAGGACTAGCGGGGGGGCCCGAGAGACCCAGTACCTC. Its translation: CASSERTSGGARETQYL.

The rearrangement joins TRBV28 to TRBJ1-2; D perhaps matches TRBD1 (6 bases). The CDR3 consists of 13 residues. The ends were cut back, 6 bases at V and 4 bases at J, with 12 bases in the middle. Germline V gene sequence: CDR1 MDHEN, CDR2 SYDVKM. CDR3 region: CASRSTGLYGYTF. As DNA, the CDR3 is TGTGCCAGCAGGTCGACAGGCCTCTATGGCTACACCTTC.

This chain links TRBV19 with TRBJ2-1; 8 bases fit TRBD2. The J segment lost 9 bases and the V segment lost 3 bases, leaving 7 bases of the junction unmatched. CDR3 length: 14 amino acids. The germline V gene encodes CDR1 LNHDA and CDR2 SQIVND (reference sequence). DNA for the CDR3: TGTGCCAGTAGTATCTCCAGCGGGGGCGCTGAGCAGTTCTTC. Its protein is CASSISSGGAEQFF. Based on the CDR3 plus reference TRBV19 and TRBJ2-1, the full variable domain is DGGITQSPKYLFRKEGQNVTLSCEQNLNHDAMYWYRQDPGQGLRLIYYSQIVNDFQKGDIAEGYSVSREKKESFPLTVTSAQKNPTAFYLCASSISSGGAEQFFGPGTRLTVL.

This chain's CDR3 is CASSEDRLNYGYTF. CDR3 coding DNA: TGTGCCAGCAGTGAGGACAGGTTAAACTATGGCTACACCTTC. The rearrangement links TRBV6-1 to TRBJ1-2; 7 bases are shared with TRBD1. CDR1 and CDR2 (germline): MNHNS, SASEGT. V lost 3 bases to trimming and J lost 2 bases; unmatched junction nucleotides: 3. The CDR3 is 14 residues long.

This clonotype was detected ten times or more. The chain couples TRBV7-2 to TRBJ2-7; 11 bases agree with TRBD2. Germline trimming cut 1 base from V and 5 bases from J; bases unmatched to any gene: 10. CDR1 is SGHTA, CDR2 FQGNSA, per germline. This CDR3 is 17 amino acids long. DNA of the CDR3: TGTGCCAGCAGCTTAGGGGCTAGCGGGAGGTTCGCCGACGAGCAGTACTTC. The encoded protein is CASSLGASGRFADEQYF.

J is TRBJ1-4 and V is TRBV7-6; no clear D. Germline V gene lookup returns CDR1 SGHVS and CDR2 FNYEAQ. The CDR3 has 17 residues. V shed 4 bases and J shed 0 bases, with 15 bases lying between them. CDR3 protein: CASSYIGSGSTNEKLFF. In nucleotides, the CDR3 is TGTGCCAGCAGCTACATAGGATCAGGATCAACTAATGAAAAACTGTTTTTT. Full variable domain (outside the CDR3, taken from reference TRBV7-6 and TRBJ1-4): GAGVSQSPRYKVTKRGQDVALRCDPISGHVSLYWYRQALGQGPEFLTYFNYEAQQDKSGLPNDRFSAERPEGSISTLTIQRTEQRDSAMYRCASSYIGSGSTNEKLFFGSGTQLSVL.

The chain couples TRBV5-1 to TRBJ1-2, with a tentative D call TRBD1 (5 bases). CDR3 length: 15 residues. Germline assignment: CDR1 SGHRS and CDR2 YFSETQ. Trimming left V 2 bases short and J 5 bases short, with 16 bases between. CDR3 DNA: TGCGCCAGCAGCTTTACCTCCGGGACGGCTTATGGCTACACCTTC. Amino acid sequence: CASSFTSGTAYGYTF.

The rearrangement uses TRBV18 and TRBJ2-2; D not resolved. V dropped 3 bases and J dropped 4 bases, with 6 bases sitting between them. The germline V gene has CDR1 KGHSH and CDR2 LQKENI. CDR3 length: 13 amino acids. CDR3 sequence (DNA): TGTGCCAGCTCACCTGCTGCCACCGGGGAGCTGTTTTTT. Protein: CASSPAATGELFF.

CDR3 bases: TGTGCCAGCACTCTAGGCAGGGACGAAGCTTTCTTT. Amino acid sequence: CASTLGRDEAFF. V gene TRBV28 combines with J gene TRBJ1-1, with D possibly being TRBD1 (5 bases). The germline V gene encodes CDR1 MDHEN and CDR2 SYDVKM. CDR3 length equals 12 residues. V was clipped by 7 bases and J by 8 bases, with 14 bases between them.

Remarks on this clonotype: It is likely a read error, because the conserved phenylalanine at the end of the CDR3 is missing. The gene calls are TRBV28 and TRBJ1-1; D uncertain. V was pared by 8 bases and J by 2 bases, with 21 bases between. There are 16 residues in the CDR3. The germline CDR1 and CDR2 sequences are MDHEN and SYDVKM. DNA of the CDR3: TGTGCCAGCTTTGCTACGGGATTGAAAAGAAACACTGAAGCTTTCTGT. As protein: CASFATGLKRNTEAFC.

The rearrangement links TRBV7-9 to TRBJ2-5; D gene uncertain. V was cut by 4 bases and J by 1 base, with 7 bases left in between. This CDR3 has 13 amino acids. Germline V gene data show CDR1 as SEHNR and CDR2 as FQNEAQ (reference sequence). Here the CDR3 reads CASSYYAQETQYF. The CDR3 bases are TGTGCCAGCAGCTACTACGCCCAAGAGACCCAGTACTTC.